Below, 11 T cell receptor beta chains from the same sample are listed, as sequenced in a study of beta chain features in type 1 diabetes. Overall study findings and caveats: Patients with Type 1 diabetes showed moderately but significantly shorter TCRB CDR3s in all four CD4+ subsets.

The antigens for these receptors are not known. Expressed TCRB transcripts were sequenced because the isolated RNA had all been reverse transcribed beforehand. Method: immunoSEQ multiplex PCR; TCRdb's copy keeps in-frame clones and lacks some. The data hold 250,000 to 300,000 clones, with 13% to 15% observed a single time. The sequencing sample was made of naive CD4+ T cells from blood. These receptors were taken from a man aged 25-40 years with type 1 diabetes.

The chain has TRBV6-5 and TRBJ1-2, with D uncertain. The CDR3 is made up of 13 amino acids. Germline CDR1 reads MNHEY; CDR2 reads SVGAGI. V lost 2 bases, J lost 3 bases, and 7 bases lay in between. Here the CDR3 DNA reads TGTGCCAGCAGTTACCTCCCTTACTATGGCTACACCTTC. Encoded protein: CASSYLPYYGYTF.

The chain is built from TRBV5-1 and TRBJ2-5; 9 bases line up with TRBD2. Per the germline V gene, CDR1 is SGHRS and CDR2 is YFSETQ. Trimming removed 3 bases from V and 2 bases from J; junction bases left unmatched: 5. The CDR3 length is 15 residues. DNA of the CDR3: TGCGCCAGCAGCTCGCGGGAGGGAACACAAGAGACCCAGTACTTC. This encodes CASSSREGTQETQYF.

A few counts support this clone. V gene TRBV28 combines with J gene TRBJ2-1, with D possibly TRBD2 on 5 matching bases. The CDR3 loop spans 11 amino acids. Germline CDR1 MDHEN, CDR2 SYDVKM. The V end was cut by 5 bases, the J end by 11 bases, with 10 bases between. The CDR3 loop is CASSEGRKQFF. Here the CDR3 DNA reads TGTGCCAGCAGTGAGGGTCGCAAGCAGTTCTTC.

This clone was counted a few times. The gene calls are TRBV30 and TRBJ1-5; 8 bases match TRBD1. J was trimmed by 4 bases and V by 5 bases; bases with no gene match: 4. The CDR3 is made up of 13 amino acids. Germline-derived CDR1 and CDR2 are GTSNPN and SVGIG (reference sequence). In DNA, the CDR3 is TGTGCCTGGCAGGACAGGGTAAATCAGCCCCAGCATTTT. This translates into CAWQDRVNQPQHF. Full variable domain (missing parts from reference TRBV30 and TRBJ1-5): SQTIHQWPATLVQPVGSPLSLECTVEGTSNPNLYWYRQAAGRGLQLLFYSVGIGQISSEVPQNLSASRPQDRQFILSSKKLLLSDSGFYLCAWQDRVNQPQHFGDGTRLSIL.

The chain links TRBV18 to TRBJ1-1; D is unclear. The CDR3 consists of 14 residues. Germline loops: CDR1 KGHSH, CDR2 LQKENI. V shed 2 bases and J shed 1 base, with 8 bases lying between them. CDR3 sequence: CASSPSTKNTEAFF. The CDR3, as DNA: TGTGCCAGCTCACCATCCACAAAGAACACTGAAGCTTTCTTT.

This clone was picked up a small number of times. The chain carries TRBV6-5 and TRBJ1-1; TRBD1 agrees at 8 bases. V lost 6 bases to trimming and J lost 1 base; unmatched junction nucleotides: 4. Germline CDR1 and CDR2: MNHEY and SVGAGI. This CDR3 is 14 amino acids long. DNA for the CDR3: TGTGCCAGCAGGAGACAGGGGACGAACACTGAAGCTTTCTTT. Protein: CASRRQGTNTEAFF.

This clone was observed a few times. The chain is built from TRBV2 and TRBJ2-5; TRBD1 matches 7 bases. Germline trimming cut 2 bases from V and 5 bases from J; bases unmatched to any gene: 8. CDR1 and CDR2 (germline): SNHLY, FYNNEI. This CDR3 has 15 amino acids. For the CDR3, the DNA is TGTGCCAGCAGTGAACGGGCAGGGGGAACGGAGACCCAGTACTTC. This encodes CASSERAGGTETQYF.

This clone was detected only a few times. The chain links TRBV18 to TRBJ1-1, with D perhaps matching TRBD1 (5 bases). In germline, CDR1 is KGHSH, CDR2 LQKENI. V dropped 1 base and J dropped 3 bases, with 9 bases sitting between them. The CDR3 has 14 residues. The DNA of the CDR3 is TGTGCCAGCTCACCACGTGGGGCGGACACTGAAGCTTTCTTT. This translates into CASSPRGADTEAFF.

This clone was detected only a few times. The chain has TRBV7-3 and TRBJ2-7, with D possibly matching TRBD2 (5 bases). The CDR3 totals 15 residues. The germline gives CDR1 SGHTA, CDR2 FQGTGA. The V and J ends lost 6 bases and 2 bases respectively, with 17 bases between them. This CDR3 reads CASSFGPSRAYEQYF. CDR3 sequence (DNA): TGTGCCAGCAGTTTTGGACCCTCGAGGGCCTACGAGCAGTACTTC.

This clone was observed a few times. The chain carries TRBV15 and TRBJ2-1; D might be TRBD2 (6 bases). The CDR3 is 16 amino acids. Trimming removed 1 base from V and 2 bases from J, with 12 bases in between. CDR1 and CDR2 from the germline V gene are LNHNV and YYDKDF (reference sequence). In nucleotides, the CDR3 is TGTGCCACCAGCAGAGGGGTTAGCGGAACCTACAATGAGCAGTTCTTC. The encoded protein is CATSRGVSGTYNEQFF.

The CDR3 region has the DNA TGTGCCAGCAGTCAGGGCAGGGTCCAGGAAGCTTTCTTT. It specifies CASSQGRVQEAFF. The V gene is TRBV2, the J gene TRBJ1-1; possibly TRBD1 for D (5 bases). The germline gives CDR1 SNHLY, CDR2 FYNNEI. CDR3 size: 13 residues. The ends were cut back, 5 bases at V and 8 bases at J, with 15 bases in the middle.